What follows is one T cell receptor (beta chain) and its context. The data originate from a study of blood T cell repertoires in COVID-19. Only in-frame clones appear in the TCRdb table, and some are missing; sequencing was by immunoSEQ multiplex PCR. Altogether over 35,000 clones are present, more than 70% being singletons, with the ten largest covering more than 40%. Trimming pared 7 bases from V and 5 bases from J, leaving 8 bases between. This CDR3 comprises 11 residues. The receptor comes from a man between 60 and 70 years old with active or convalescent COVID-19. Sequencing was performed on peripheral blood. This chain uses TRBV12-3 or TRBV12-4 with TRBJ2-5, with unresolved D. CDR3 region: CASTHSETQYF. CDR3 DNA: TGTGCCAGCACCCACTCGGAGACCCAGTACTTC.